This T cell receptor beta chain came from a study of shared clonotypes between healthy human individuals. Study as a whole: Per-donor plates numbered three CD4 naive, three CD4 memory, two CD8 naive and one CD8 memory.

Overall study results and limits: Few donors limited the genetic and exposure-history diversity represented.

This clone appeared a few times. What it binds is unknown. Sequencing used immunoSEQ multiplex PCR; TCRdb keeps in-frame clones, though not all of them. The sample has more than 2 million clones, around 93% seen once; the top ten hold around 1.7%. CD45RO-negative cells were positively selected for CCR7, leaving out terminally differentiated effector memory CD45RA+ cells. Germline CDR1 SEHNR, CDR2 FQNEAQ (reference sequence). J gave up 0 bases and V 0 bases, and 0 bases lay outside the gene matches. CDR3 length: 16 residues. The sequencing input was naive CD8+ T cells from PBMCs. This chain uses TRBV7-9 with TRBJ2-1; 9 nucleotides line up with TRBD2. The sequence was obtained from a man between 18 and 29 years old in good health. Some clones in this sample may be carry-over from other donors' samples. As DNA, the CDR3 is TGTGCCAGCAGCTTAGCTAGCGGGAGCTCCTACAATGAGCAGTTCTTC. It yields the protein CASSLASGSSYNEQFF.